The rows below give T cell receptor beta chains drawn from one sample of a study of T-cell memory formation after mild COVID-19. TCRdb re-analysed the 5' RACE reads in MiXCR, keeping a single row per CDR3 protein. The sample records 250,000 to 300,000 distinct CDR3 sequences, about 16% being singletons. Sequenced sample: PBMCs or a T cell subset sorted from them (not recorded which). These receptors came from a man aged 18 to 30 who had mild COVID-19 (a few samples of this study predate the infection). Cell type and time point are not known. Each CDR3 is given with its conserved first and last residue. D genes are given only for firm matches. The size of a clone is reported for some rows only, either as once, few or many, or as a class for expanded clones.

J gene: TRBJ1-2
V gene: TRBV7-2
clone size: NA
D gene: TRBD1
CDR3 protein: CASSFTGDSGYTF
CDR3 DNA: TGTGCCAGCAGCTTTACAGGGGATAGTGGCTACACCTTC

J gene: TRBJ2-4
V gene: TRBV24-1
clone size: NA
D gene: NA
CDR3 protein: CATSVGQIQYF
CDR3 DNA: TGTGCCACCAGTGTTGGACAGATTCAGTACTTC

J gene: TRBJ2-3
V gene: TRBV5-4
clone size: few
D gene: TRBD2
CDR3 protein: CASQSWRGSTDTQYF
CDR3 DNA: TGTGCCAGTCAAAGTTGGCGGGGGTCGACAGATACGCAGTATTTT

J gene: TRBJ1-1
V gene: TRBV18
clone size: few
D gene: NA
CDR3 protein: CASSRRQTNTEAFF
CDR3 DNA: TGTGCCAGCTCACGACGACAGACAAACACTGAAGCTTTCTTT

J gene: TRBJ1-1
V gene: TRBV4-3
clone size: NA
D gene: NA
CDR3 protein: CASSQDTANTEAFF
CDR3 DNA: TGCGCCAGCAGCCAAGATACAGCCAACACTGAAGCTTTCTTT

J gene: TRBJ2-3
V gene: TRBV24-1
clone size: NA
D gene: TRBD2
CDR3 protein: CATSVAGGTDTQYF
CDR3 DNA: TGTGCCACCAGTGTTGCGGGGGGCACAGATACGCAGTATTTT

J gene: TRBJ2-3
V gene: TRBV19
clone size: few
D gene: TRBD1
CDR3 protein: CASTLTGETDTQYF
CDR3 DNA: TGTGCCAGTACCCTCACAGGGGAGACAGATACGCAGTATTTT

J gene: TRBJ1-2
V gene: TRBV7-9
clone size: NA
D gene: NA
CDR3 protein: CASSLARGDNYGYTF
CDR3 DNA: TGTGCCAGCAGCTTAGCTCGCGGAGATAACTATGGCTACACCTTC

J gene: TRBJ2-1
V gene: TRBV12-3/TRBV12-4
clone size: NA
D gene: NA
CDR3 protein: CASSTTRGEQFF
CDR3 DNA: TGTGCCAGCAGCACAACTCGAGGTGAGCAGTTCTTC

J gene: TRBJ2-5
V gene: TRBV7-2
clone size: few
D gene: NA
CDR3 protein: CASSPGGAQETQYF
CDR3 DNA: TGTGCCAGCAGCCCTGGAGGAGCACAAGAGACCCAGTACTTC

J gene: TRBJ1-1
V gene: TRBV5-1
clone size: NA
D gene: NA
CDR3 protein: CASRPMTENTEAFF
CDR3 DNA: TGCGCCAGCAGGCCGATGACAGAGAACACTGAAGCTTTCTTT

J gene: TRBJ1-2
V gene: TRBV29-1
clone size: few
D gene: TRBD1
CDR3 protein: CSAGQDGYTF
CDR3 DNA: TGCAGCGCTGGACAGGATGGCTACACCTTC

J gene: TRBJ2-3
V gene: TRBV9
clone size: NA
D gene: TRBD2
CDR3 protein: CASSVSLAGAPPADTQYF
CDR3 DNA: TGTGCCAGCAGCGTAAGCCTAGCGGGGGCCCCGCCCGCAGATACGCAGTATTTT

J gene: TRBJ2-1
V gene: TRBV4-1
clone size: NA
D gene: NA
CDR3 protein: CASSQGRFMQGRWNEQFF
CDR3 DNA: TGCGCCAGCAGCCAAGGCAGGTTCATGCAGGGGAGATGGAATGAGCAGTTCTTC

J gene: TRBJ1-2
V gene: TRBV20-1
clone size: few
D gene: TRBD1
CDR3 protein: CSASLPGQVYGYTF
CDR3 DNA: TGCAGTGCTAGTCTCCCGGGACAGGTCTATGGCTACACCTTC

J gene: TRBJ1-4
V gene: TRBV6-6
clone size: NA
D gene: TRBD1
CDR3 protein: CASSYGTGIGTNEKLFF
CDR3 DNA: TGTGCCAGCAGTTACGGGACAGGGATTGGGACTAATGAAAAACTGTTTTTT

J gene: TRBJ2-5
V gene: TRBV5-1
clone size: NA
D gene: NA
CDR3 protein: CASSLFGATIQETQYF
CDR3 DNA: TGCGCCAGCAGCTTGTTTGGCGCGACTATTCAAGAGACCCAGTACTTC

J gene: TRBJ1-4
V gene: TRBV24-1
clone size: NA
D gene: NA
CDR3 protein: CATGRQEAPGEKLFF
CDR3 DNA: TGTGCCACCGGGAGACAGGAGGCCCCTGGTGAAAAACTGTTTTTT

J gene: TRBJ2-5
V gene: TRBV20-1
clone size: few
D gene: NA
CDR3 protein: CSASYFQETQYF
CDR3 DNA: TGCAGTGCTAGTTATTTCCAAGAGACCCAGTACTTC

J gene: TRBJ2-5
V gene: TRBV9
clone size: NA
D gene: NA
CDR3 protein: CASSVATEPGTQYF
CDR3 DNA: TGTGCCAGCAGCGTAGCTACGGAGCCTGGGACCCAGTACTTC

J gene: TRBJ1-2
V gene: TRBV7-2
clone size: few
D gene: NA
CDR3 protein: CASSLGKGYGYTF
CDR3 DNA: TGTGCCAGCAGCTTAGGGAAGGGTTATGGCTACACCTTC

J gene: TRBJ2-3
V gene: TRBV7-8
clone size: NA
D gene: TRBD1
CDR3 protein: CASSLRDRTTDTQYF
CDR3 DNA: TGTGCCAGCAGCCTAAGGGACAGAACCACAGATACGCAGTATTTT

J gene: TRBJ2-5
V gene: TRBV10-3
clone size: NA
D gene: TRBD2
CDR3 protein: CAISESKPQRGAEETQYF
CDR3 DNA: TGTGCCATCAGTGAGTCGAAACCCCAGCGGGGGGCCGAAGAGACCCAGTACTTC

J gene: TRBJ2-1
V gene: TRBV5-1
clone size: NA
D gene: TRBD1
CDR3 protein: CASSLGGDRLFF
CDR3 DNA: TGCGCCAGCAGCTTGGGTGGGGACAGATTATTCTTC

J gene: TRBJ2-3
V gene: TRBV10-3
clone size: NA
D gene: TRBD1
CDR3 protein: CAIISGTGGSTDTQYF
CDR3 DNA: TGTGCCATCATATCCGGGACAGGAGGAAGCACAGATACGCAGTATTTT

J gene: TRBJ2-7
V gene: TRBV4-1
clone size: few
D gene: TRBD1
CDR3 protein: CASRPPGQGAEQYF
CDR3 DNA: TGCGCCAGCAGGCCCCCGGGACAGGGCGCCGAGCAGTACTTC

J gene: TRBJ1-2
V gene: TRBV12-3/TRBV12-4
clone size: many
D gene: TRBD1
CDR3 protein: CASSFFQGVGYTF
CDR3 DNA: TGTGCCAGCAGTTTCTTCCAGGGGGTTGGCTACACCTTC

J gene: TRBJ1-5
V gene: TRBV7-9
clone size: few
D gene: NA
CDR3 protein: CASSLGVSGYSNQPQHF
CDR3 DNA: TGTGCCAGCAGCTTAGGAGTTTCAGGTTATAGCAATCAGCCCCAGCATTTT

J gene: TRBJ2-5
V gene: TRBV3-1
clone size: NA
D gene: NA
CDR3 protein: CASSLNTPLAGQYF
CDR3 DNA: TGTGCCAGCAGCCTCAACACCCCACTAGCTGGCCAGTACTTC

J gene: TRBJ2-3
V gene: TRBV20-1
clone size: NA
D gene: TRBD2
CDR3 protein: CSARDPLSGGNHRYAVATDTQYF
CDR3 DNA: TGCAGTGCTAGAGATCCCCTTAGCGGGGGAAACCACAGATACGCAGTGGCCACAGATACGCAGTATTTT

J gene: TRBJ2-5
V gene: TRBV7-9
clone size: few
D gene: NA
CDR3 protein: CASSLLSGHQETQYF
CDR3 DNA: TGTGCCAGCAGCTTACTCAGCGGGCACCAAGAGACCCAGTACTTC

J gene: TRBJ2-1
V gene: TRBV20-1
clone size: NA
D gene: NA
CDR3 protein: CSAFQVNPYNEQFF
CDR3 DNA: TGCAGTGCTTTCCAGGTTAATCCCTACAATGAGCAGTTCTTC

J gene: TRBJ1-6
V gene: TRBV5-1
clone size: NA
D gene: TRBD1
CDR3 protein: CASSLGGQGRLVHSPLHF
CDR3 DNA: TGCGCCAGCAGCTTGGGCGGACAGGGCCGATTGGTCCATTCACCCCTCCACTTT

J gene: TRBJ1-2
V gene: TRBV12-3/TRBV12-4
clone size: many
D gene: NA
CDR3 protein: CASSSTGSYGYTF
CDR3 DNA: TGTGCCAGCAGTTCGACAGGTTCCTATGGCTACACCTTC

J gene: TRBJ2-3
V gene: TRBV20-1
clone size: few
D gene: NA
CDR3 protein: CSARDLGTQYF
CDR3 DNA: TGCAGTGCTAGAGATTTGGGTACGCAGTATTTT

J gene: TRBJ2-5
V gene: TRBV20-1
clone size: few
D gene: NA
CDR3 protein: CSSGTQETQYF
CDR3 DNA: TGCAGCTCTGGGACTCAAGAGACCCAGTACTTC

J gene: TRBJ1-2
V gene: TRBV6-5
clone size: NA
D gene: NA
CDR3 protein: CASSYSSTNYGYTF
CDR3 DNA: TGTGCCAGCAGTTACTCGTCCACCAACTATGGCTACACCTTC

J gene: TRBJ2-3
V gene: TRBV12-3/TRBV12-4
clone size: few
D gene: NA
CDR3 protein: CASSLPPGAVTDTQYF
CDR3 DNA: TGTGCCAGCAGCCTGCCGCCGGGAGCGGTTACAGATACGCAGTATTTT

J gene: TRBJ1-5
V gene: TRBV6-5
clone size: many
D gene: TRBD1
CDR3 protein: CASAGQGDQPQHF
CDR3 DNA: TGTGCCAGCGCCGGACAGGGCGATCAGCCCCAGCATTTT

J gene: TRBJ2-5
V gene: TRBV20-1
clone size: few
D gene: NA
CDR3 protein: CSAREAQETQYF
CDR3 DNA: TGCAGTGCTAGAGAGGCCCAAGAGACCCAGTACTTC

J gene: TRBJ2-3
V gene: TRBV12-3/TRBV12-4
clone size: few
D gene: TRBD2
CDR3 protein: CASSRLARTDTQYF
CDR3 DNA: TGTGCCAGCAGTCGACTAGCCCGCACAGATACGCAGTATTTT

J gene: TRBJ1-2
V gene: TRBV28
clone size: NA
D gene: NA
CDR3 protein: CASSLRPYGYTF
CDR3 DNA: TGTGCCAGCAGTTTACGGCCGTATGGCTACACCTTC

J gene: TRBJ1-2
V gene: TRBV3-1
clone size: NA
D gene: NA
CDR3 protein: CASSQDSGLFGYTF
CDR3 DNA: TGTGCCAGCAGCCAAGATAGCGGTCTTTTTGGCTACACCTTC

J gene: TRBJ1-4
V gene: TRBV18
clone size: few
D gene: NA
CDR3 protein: CASSPGFTNEKLFF
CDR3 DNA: TGTGCCAGCTCACCGGGTTTCACTAATGAAAAACTGTTTTTT

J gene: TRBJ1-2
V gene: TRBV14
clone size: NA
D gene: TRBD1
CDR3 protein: CASSQVGGRPNYGYTF
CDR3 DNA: TGTGCCAGCAGCCAAGTAGGGGGCAGACCTAACTATGGCTACACCTTC

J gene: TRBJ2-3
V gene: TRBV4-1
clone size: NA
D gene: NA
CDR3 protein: CASSQDQTSDTQYF
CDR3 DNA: TGCGCCAGCAGCCAAGATCAAACCTCGGATACGCAGTATTTT

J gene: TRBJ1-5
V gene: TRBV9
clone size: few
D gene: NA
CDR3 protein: CASSLGRGNGQPQHF
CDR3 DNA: TGTGCCAGCAGCCTCGGGCGGGGTAACGGTCAGCCCCAGCATTTT

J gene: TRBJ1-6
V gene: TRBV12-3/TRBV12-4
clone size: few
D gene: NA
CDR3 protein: CASSLSGSPLHF
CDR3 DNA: TGTGCCAGCAGCCTGAGTGGATCACCCCTCCACTTT

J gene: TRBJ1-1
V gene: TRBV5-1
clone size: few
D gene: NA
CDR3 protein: CASSLGSGPQRAFF
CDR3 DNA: TGCGCCAGCAGCTTGGGATCTGGTCCTCAACGAGCTTTCTTT

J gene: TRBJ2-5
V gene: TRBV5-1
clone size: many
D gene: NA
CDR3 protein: CASSTTGETQYF
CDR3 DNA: TGCGCCAGCAGCACCACGGGAGAGACCCAGTACTTC

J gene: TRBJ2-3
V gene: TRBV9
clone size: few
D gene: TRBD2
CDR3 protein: CASSVWNGGETDTQYF
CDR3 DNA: TGTGCCAGCAGCGTATGGAACGGGGGGGAAACAGATACGCAGTATTTT

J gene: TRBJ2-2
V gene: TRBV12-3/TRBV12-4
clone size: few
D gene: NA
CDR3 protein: CASSLRGSTGELFF
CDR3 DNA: TGTGCCAGCAGTTTGCGGGGAAGCACCGGGGAGCTGTTTTTT

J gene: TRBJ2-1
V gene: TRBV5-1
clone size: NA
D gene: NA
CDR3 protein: CASSLSGAAYNEQFF
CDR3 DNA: TGCGCCAGCAGCTTGTCGGGGGCCGCCTACAATGAGCAGTTCTTC

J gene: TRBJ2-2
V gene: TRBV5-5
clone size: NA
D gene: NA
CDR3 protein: CASSLDGGQPGELFF
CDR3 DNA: TGTGCCAGCAGCTTGGACGGGGGACAGCCCGGGGAGCTGTTTTTT

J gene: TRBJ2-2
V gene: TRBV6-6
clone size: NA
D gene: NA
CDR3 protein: CASTPGRAGELFF
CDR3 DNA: TGTGCCAGCACTCCGGGAAGGGCCGGGGAGCTGTTTTTT

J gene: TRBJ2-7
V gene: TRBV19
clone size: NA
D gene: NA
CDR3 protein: CASSIEGTYEQYF
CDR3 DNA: TGTGCCAGTAGTATAGAGGGGACCTACGAGCAGTACTTC

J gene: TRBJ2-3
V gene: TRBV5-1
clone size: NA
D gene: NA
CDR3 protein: CASSSYRGGTDTQYF
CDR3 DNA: TGCGCCAGCAGCTCTTACAGGGGGGGAACAGATACGCAGTATTTT

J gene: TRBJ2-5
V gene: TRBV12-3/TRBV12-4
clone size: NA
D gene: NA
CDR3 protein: CASRGASGETQYF
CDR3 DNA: TGTGCCAGCAGAGGGGCCAGCGGAGAGACCCAGTACTTC

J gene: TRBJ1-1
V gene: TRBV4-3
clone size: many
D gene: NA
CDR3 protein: CASSQDRRNTEAFF
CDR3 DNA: TGCGCCAGCAGCCAAGATCGGAGGAACACTGAAGCTTTCTTT